Shown below are 12 T cell receptor beta chains from a single sample sequenced in a study of Ad26.COV2.S vaccination and SARS-CoV-2 variants (dated by TCRdb to the early 2020s). Libraries came from the immunoSEQ multiplex PCR assay. In its TCRdb copy, this immuneACCESS table keeps in-frame sequences only and misses some clones. Where compared with another copy, unresolved V genes explain less than half of these, and the others have no known cause. The sample yields about 330,000 clones; 75% to 90% were counted once. Over 5% of the sample rests with the top ten. The treatment or condition label, as the study defines it: 15 to 20 received Ad26.COV2.S at low or high dose, single or two shots; five or six received placebo; per-sample allocation not given. Repertoires of vaccine and placebo recipients were sequenced from samples taken on day 63 after the first injection. This material consisted of peripheral blood, taken in a trial of Ad26.COV2.S vaccine versus placebo. The receptors here all came from a person between 18 and 65 years old who received the Ad26.COV2.S COVID-19 vaccine or a placebo.

The table lists this clone with a few counts. This chain uses TRBV28 with TRBJ1-2; 10 nucleotides agree with TRBD1. There are 14 residues in the CDR3. J gave up 5 bases and V 8 bases, and 8 bases lay outside the gene matches. CDR1 MDHEN and CDR2 SYDVKM come from the germline V gene. CDR3 amino acids: CASRDRGPPYGYTF. DNA for the CDR3: TGTGCCAGCCGAGACAGGGGGCCCCCTTATGGCTACACCTTC.

V usage is TRBV27 and J usage is TRBJ1-3, with TRBD1 as a possible D gene (6 bases). V was cut by 2 bases and J by 1 base, with 12 bases left in between. The CDR3 runs 16 residues. From germline, CDR1 is MNHEY and CDR2 SMNVEV (reference sequence). CDR3 sequence reads: CASSLRGLISGNTIYF. The CDR3 DNA sequence: TGTGCCAGCAGTTTACGGGGGCTGATTTCTGGAAACACCATATATTTT.

In its sample, this clone was seen a few times. This chain links TRBV3-1 (or the pseudogene TRBV3-2) with TRBJ1-2; 10 bases are shared with TRBD1. The CDR3 loop spans 14 amino acids. Looked up from germline, CDR1 is LGHDT and CDR2 is YNNKEL (reference sequence). Unmatched junction bases numbered 5, after V lost 4 bases and J lost 6 bases. The CDR3 sequence is CASSLGTGANGYTF. CDR3 nucleotide sequence: TGTGCCAGCAGCCTTGGGACAGGGGCGAATGGCTACACCTTC.

V is TRBV18 and J is TRBJ1-1; D unclear. This CDR3 is 16 amino acids long. Trimming took 5 bases from V and 0 from J, leaving 16 bases between them. CDR1 and CDR2 (germline): KGHSH, LQKENI. CDR3 DNA sequence: TGTGCCAGCTCATGGAATCCGGATTCCATGAACACTGAAGCTTTCTTT. Amino acid sequence: CASSWNPDSMNTEAFF.

The V gene is TRBV9, the J gene TRBJ1-1; 9 bases fit TRBD1. The germline V gene encodes CDR1 SGDLS and CDR2 YYNGEE. This CDR3 is 14 amino acids long. V shed 4 bases and J 4 bases; nucleotides not matched to a gene: 5. The CDR3 region is CASSSGTGSTEAFF. In nucleotides, the CDR3 is TGTGCCAGCAGCTCGGGGACAGGGAGCACTGAAGCTTTCTTT. Complete variable domain (other parts from reference TRBV9 and TRBJ1-1): DSGVTQTPKHLITATGQRVTLRCSPRSGDLSVYWYQQSLDQGLQFLIQYYNGEERAKGNILERFSAQQFPDLHSELNLSSLELGDSALYFCASSSGTGSTEAFFGQGTRLTVV.

V is TRBV19 and J is TRBJ2-1, with D possibly TRBD1 on 6 matching bases. The V and J ends lost 5 bases and 8 bases respectively, with 13 bases between them. Germline loops: CDR1 LNHDA, CDR2 SQIVND (reference sequence). The CDR3 runs 13 residues. The CDR3 sequence: CASSGLSGDEQFF. CDR3 coding DNA: TGTGCCAGTAGTGGACTTTCAGGGGATGAGCAGTTCTTC.

This CDR3 is CASRTQGHYGYTF. The CDR3 DNA reads TGTGCCAGCAGAACACAGGGTCACTATGGCTACACCTTC. The chain joins TRBV12-3 or TRBV12-4 to TRBJ1-2, with D tentatively TRBD1 (6 bases). This CDR3 is 13 amino acids long. Trimming shortened V by 6 bases and J by 3 bases, and 11 bases separated the two germline ends.

The chain carries TRBV18 and TRBJ2-7; TRBD2 matches 9 bases. Germline-derived CDR1 and CDR2 are KGHSH and LQKENI. This CDR3 contains 15 residues. The V and J ends lost 4 bases and 6 bases, in that order; junction bases with no gene match: 10. Here the CDR3 reads CASSRVAGGVGEQYV. CDR3 sequence (DNA): TGTGCCAGCTCACGGGTTGCGGGGGGGGTCGGCGAGCAGTACGTC.

V usage is TRBV18 and J usage is TRBJ1-1, with D possibly TRBD1 on 6 matching bases. V lost 5 bases, J lost 1 base, and 14 bases lay in between. Germline CDR1 is KGHSH and CDR2 is LQKENI. CDR3 size: 15 residues. The CDR3: CASSKPQGGNTEAFF. For the CDR3, the DNA is TGTGCCAGCTCAAAACCACAGGGCGGGAACACTGAAGCTTTCTTT.

The DNA for the CDR3 is TGTGCCAGCAGCTTTTCATATAATTCAAAGGAGACCCAGTACTTC. This translates into CASSFSYNSKETQYF. The gene calls are TRBV7-2 and TRBJ2-5; D is unresolved. This CDR3 has 15 residues. CDR1 is SGHTA and CDR2 is FQGNSA in the germline V gene. V shed 3 bases and J shed 5 bases, with 16 bases lying between them.

V gene TRBV11-2 combines with J gene TRBJ1-2; unclear D gene. This CDR3 has 13 amino acids. V was pared by 0 bases and J by 8 bases, with 10 bases between. The V gene's germline CDR1 is SGHAT and CDR2 FQNNGV. CDR3 in amino acids: CASSLDRSGGYTF. DNA of the CDR3: TGTGCCAGCAGCTTAGACCGCTCTGGAGGCTACACCTTC.

This clone came up once. This chain connects TRBV30 to TRBJ1-5; D unclear. CDR1 is GTSNPN, CDR2 SVGIG, per germline (reference sequence). V shed 1 base and J shed 5 bases, with 9 bases lying between them. This CDR3 has 13 amino acids. CDR3 protein: CAWSGMRHQPQHF. DNA for the CDR3: TGTGCCTGGAGTGGTATGAGACATCAGCCCCAGCATTTT.